The source of this TCR beta chain is a study of blood T cell repertoires in COVID-19. TCRdb keeps only in-frame clones here, not all; method: immunoSEQ multiplex PCR. The profile shows under 200,000 clones, roughly 86% of them singletons. Germline trimming cut 6 bases from V and 2 bases from J; bases unmatched to any gene: 3. The CDR3 extends over 13 amino acids. Germline CDR1 and CDR2: SGHVS and FQNEAQ. The sequence derives from a man aged 60 to 75 with COVID-19, enrolled during active disease. The sequenced material came from peripheral blood. The rearrangement uses TRBV7-8 and TRBJ1-1, with 7 bases that match TRBD1. CDR3 residues: CASRRQGNTEAFF. In nucleotides, the CDR3 is TGTGCCAGCAGGAGACAGGGAAACACTGAAGCTTTCTTT.